Listed below are T cell receptor beta chains from one sample, sequenced in a study of OX40 agonist ivuxolimab in advanced cancers. The repertoire was sequenced with immunoSEQ multiplex PCR; TCRdb's copy has only in-frame clones and lacks some. The data show fewer than 80,000 clones, with less than 90% seen just once and 0.55% to 0.7% held by the top ten. The sequences come from CD4+ or CD8+ T cells sorted from blood, collected in a trial of the OX40 agonist ivuxolimab. Source of these receptors: an adult with an advanced solid tumor such as melanoma, head and neck, liver or kidney cancer. Both conserved end residues are part of each CDR3. A D gene is named only where the DNA matches it firmly. Part of the rows lack a size; the others show once, few, many or a class for expanded clones.

j_call d_call clone_size v_call cdr3_nt cdr3_aa
TRBJ1-1 TRBD1 . TRBV11-2 TGTGCCAGCAGCTTAGATGGGCGGGGACAGGGGAAGCTGAACACTGAAGCTTTCTTT CASSLDGRGQGKLNTEAFF
TRBJ2-3 TRBD2 few TRBV9 TGTGCCAGCAGCTTAACCGGGACTAGCGGGGGGCGCACAGATACGCAGTATTTT CASSLTGTSGGRTDTQYF
TRBJ2-3 . . TRBV6-1 TGTGCCAGCAGTTCGGCGGCAGATACGCAGTATTTT CASSSAADTQYF
TRBJ2-5 . . TRBV7-2 TGTGCCAGCAGCATAGGCGAGACCCAGTACTTC CASSIGETQYF
TRBJ2-5 TRBD1 . TRBV11-2 TGTGCCAGCAGCTTATCCCGACAGGGGGCCCCAGAGACCCAGTACTTC CASSLSRQGAPETQYF
TRBJ1-2 . . TRBV7-2 TGTGCCAGCAGGCAAGGAAGCGCTTATGGCTACACCTTC CASRQGSAYGYTF
TRBJ1-2 . . TRBV7-3 TGTGCCAGCAGCTTAACGCGGGGGAACTACACCTTC CASSLTRGNYTF
TRBJ1-2 . . TRBV6-5 TGTGCCAGCAGTTACTCGGTCAGGGAAGCTAACTATGGCTACACCTTC CASSYSVREANYGYTF
TRBJ1-6 . few TRBV10-3 TGTGCCATCAGTGGAGGTAATTCACCCCTCCACTTT CAISGGNSPLHF
TRBJ2-5 TRBD2 once TRBV5-1 TGCGCCAGCAGCTTGGCTAGCGGGGGGGCCGTTGAGACCCAGTACTTC CASSLASGGAVETQYF
TRBJ1-5 . . TRBV18 TGTGCCAGCTCTCCTCCCGGGTATAGCAATCAGCCCCAGCATTTT CASSPPGYSNQPQHF
TRBJ2-2 TRBD2 . TRBV7-2 TGTGCCAGCAGCCCCTTGACTAGCGGGGGGTCCCGGGAGCTGTTTTTT CASSPLTSGGSRELFF
TRBJ1-5 TRBD1 . TRBV7-2 TGTGCCAGCAGTTCCGGTGGGCAGGGGGCATATCAGCCCCAGCATTTT CASSSGGQGAYQPQHF
TRBJ2-7 . . TRBV29-1 TGCAGCGTGGGCCGAGGGAATGGGAACGAGCAGTACTTC CSVGRGNGNEQYF
TRBJ2-1 . . TRBV28 TGTGCCAGCAGTTCGCCAGGACAGCACAATGAGCAGTTCTTC CASSSPGQHNEQFF
TRBJ2-5 TRBD1 . TRBV27 TGTGCCAGCAGTTTATCTAGACAGGGGCGGACCCAGTACTTC CASSLSRQGRTQYF
TRBJ1-1 TRBD1 few TRBV19 TGTGCCAGTAGTATCGGGGAGGGACAGGGCGGAGTAGCTTTCTTT CASSIGEGQGGVAFF
TRBJ2-1 . . TRBV6-5 TGTGCCAGCCAGGGGGGACTATACAATGAGCAGTTCTTC CASQGGLYNEQFF
TRBJ1-4 . . TRBV10-3 TGTGCCATCAGTAGGGAAGGGGGTGAGAGAGAAAAACTGTTTTTT CAISREGGEREKLFF
TRBJ1-6 . few TRBV7-8 TGTGCCAGCAGCTTACTGGGGGCCGGTATTGGAGCCTATAATTCACCCCTCCACTTT CASSLLGAGIGAYNSPLHF
TRBJ2-7 TRBD2 . TRBV6-5 TGTGCCAGCAGTTACTCCGGGGGGGACGCCTACGAGCAGTACTTC CASSYSGGDAYEQYF
TRBJ1-3 . few TRBV2 TGTGCCAGCACTAGTAAAGGAAACACCATATATTTT CASTSKGNTIYF
TRBJ1-5 . . TRBV7-8 TGTGCCAGCAGCTTAGGAGGTCAGGGGTGGATTCAGCCCCAGCATTTT CASSLGGQGWIQPQHF
TRBJ2-5 . . TRBV6-5 TGTGCCAGCAGCGGCGGTTCCCCGACCCAGTACTTC CASSGGSPTQYF
TRBJ2-7 . . TRBV5-6 TGTGCCAGCAGCCCGGACGAAGGCTCCTACGAGCAGTACTTC CASSPDEGSYEQYF
TRBJ1-4 TRBD1 . TRBV7-9 TGTGCCAGCAGCCCCGACAGGGCGCATGAAAAACTGTTTTTT CASSPDRAHEKLFF
TRBJ1-1 . . TRBV12-5 TGTGCTAGTGTTGCAGGGTGGAACACTGAAGCTTTCTTT CASVAGWNTEAFF
TRBJ2-3 . . TRBV9 TGTGCCAGCAGCGTAGTAGGGGCCACAGATACGCAGTATTTT CASSVVGATDTQYF
TRBJ2-3 TRBD1 once TRBV19 TGTGCCAGTAGTTACTCAATCGGGACAGGTATGAGAGATACGCAGTATTTT CASSYSIGTGMRDTQYF
TRBJ2-5 . . TRBV11-2 TGTGCCAGCAGCTTAGGGCAGGGGGAGACCCAGTACTTC CASSLGQGETQYF
TRBJ1-1 TRBD1 . TRBV11-1 TGTGCCAGCAGCCCTCGGGACAGCTTGAACACTGAAGCTTTCTTT CASSPRDSLNTEAFF
TRBJ1-1 . . TRBV4-3 TGCGCCAGCAGCCAAGGCCACAGGACTGAAGCTTTCTTT CASSQGHRTEAFF
TRBJ2-1 TRBD2 . TRBV2 TGTGCCAGCACCTATCATCAGTTGGGGCTAGCGGCCCGGAGCTCCTACAATGAGCAGTTCTTC CASTYHQLGLAARSSYNEQFF
TRBJ1-3 . . TRBV7-9 TGTGCCAGCAGCGCTAACACGGGAAACACCATATATTTT CASSANTGNTIYF
TRBJ2-5 . . TRBV7-2 TGTGCCAGCAGCTTCAATTGGGCCCCTCAAGAGACCCAGTACTTC CASSFNWAPQETQYF
TRBJ1-1 . once TRBV30 TGTGCCTGGAGTTCTACAGGGAGGGGAGCTTTCTTT CAWSSTGRGAFF
TRBJ2-2 . . TRBV5-6 TGTGCCAGCAGCTTGATCGTGGGTTACACCGGGGAGCTGTTTTTT CASSLIVGYTGELFF
TRBJ2-5 . . TRBV27 TGTGCCAGCAGCCCCCGGTCGCCGAGGGGGGAGACCCAGTACTTC CASSPRSPRGETQYF
TRBJ1-2 TRBD1 . TRBV19 TGTGCCAGTAGCCCAACGGGGGACAGTCTGGGCTACACCTTC CASSPTGDSLGYTF
TRBJ2-1 . . TRBV11-2 TGTGCCAGCAGCTCTGGGATCGACAATGAGCAGTTCTTC CASSSGIDNEQFF
TRBJ1-3 . . TRBV6-5 TGTGCCAGCAGTCCCATGCTCTCTGGAAACACCATATATTTT CASSPMLSGNTIYF
TRBJ1-6 . few TRBV5-5 TGTGCCAGCAGCTTGGGGGACTTAGGTTCACCCCTCCACTTT CASSLGDLGSPLHF
TRBJ2-1 . . TRBV30 TGTGCCTGGACGCGGGTGGGGGATGAGCAGTTCTTC CAWTRVGDEQFF
TRBJ2-5 . . TRBV20-1 TGCAGTGCTAGTCAAGAGACCCAGTACTTC CSASQETQYF
TRBJ2-1 . . TRBV10-3 TGTGCCATCAGTGAGCCAAGCTATGAGCAGTTCTTC CAISEPSYEQFF
TRBJ1-5 . . TRBV7-8 TGTGCCAGCAGCTTAGACGGCACATATAGCAATCAGCCCCAGCATTTT CASSLDGTYSNQPQHF
TRBJ2-7 . . TRBV10-3 TGTGCCGCGGGAGACAGGTCGGGGTACGAGCAGTACTTC CAAGDRSGYEQYF
TRBJ1-1 TRBD1 . TRBV29-1 TGCAGCGTTGAAGACCCCACAGGGGGTTTGAACACTGAAGCTTTCTTT CSVEDPTGGLNTEAFF
TRBJ2-3 . . TRBV2 TGTGCCAGCAGTGAAGCGGGGGGTGTGTGGGATACGCAGTATTTT CASSEAGGVWDTQYF
TRBJ2-7 . . TRBV10-3 TGTGCCATCAGTGGCGGGGTATCCTACGAGCAGTACTTC CAISGGVSYEQYF
TRBJ1-2 TRBD1 . TRBV19 TGTGCCAGTAGTCGACAGGGGCGGACCTATGGCTACACCTTC CASSRQGRTYGYTF
TRBJ2-2 TRBD2 . TRBV5-1 TGCGCCAGCAGCTTGGCTCTAGCGGGGGGTACCGGGGAGCTGTTTTTT CASSLALAGGTGELFF
TRBJ2-5 TRBD2 once TRBV6-5 TGTGCCAGCAGACCCGGGGGGGGAATCCAAGAGACCCAGTACTTC CASRPGGGIQETQYF
TRBJ2-2 . . TRBV7-6 TGTGCCAGCAGCTTAAAGAGTAGATCCGGGGAGCTGTTTTTT CASSLKSRSGELFF
TRBJ2-3 TRBD1 . TRBV19 TGTGCCAGTGGGGACAGGGGTTACAATACGCAGTATTTT CASGDRGYNTQYF
TRBJ1-6 . . TRBV2 TGTGCCAGCAGTGAAACTGGAGGAGGGAATTCACCCCTCCACTTT CASSETGGGNSPLHF
TRBJ1-1 . once TRBV10-3 TGTGCCATCAGGACATACGGGAATGCTGAAGCTTTCTTT CAIRTYGNAEAFF